The clone carrying this T cell receptor (beta chain) was seen more than once but under ten times. Antigen specificity is unknown. The sample is drawn from a study of regulatory T cells in long-lasting Graves disease. Study-wide points: Patients with persistent Graves' had lower TCR diversity than newly diagnosed patients.

Time point: persistent/refractory GD, antithyroid drugs over 5 years with positive TRAb. The TCR library used RNA extracted from PBMCs. The guidelines of the American Thyroid Association were the basis for diagnosing Graves' disease. Arm-PCR with iRepertoire HTBI primers amplified the CDR3 regions for these TCR beta libraries. TCRdb recomputed calls from the multiplex PCR reads with MiXCR, one row per CDR3 protein. The sample yields 700,000 or so distinct CDR3 sequences, approximately 29% seen once. Germline CDR1 reads SEHNR; CDR2 reads FQNEAQ (reference sequence). Trimming left V 5 bases short and J 7 bases short, with 21 bases between. This CDR3 region has 15 residues.

The sequence came from a female donor with Graves disease. V and J are TRBV7-9 and TRBJ2-7; a weak D match, TRBD2 (6 bases). The specimen was peripheral blood mononuclear cells (PBMCs), collected when the disease was refractory, from a patient treated with antithyroid drugs. The CDR3: CASSIDSHRGSEQYF. Written as DNA, the CDR3 is TGTGCCAGCAGCATCGACAGTCACCGGGGGTCTGAGCAGTACTTC.